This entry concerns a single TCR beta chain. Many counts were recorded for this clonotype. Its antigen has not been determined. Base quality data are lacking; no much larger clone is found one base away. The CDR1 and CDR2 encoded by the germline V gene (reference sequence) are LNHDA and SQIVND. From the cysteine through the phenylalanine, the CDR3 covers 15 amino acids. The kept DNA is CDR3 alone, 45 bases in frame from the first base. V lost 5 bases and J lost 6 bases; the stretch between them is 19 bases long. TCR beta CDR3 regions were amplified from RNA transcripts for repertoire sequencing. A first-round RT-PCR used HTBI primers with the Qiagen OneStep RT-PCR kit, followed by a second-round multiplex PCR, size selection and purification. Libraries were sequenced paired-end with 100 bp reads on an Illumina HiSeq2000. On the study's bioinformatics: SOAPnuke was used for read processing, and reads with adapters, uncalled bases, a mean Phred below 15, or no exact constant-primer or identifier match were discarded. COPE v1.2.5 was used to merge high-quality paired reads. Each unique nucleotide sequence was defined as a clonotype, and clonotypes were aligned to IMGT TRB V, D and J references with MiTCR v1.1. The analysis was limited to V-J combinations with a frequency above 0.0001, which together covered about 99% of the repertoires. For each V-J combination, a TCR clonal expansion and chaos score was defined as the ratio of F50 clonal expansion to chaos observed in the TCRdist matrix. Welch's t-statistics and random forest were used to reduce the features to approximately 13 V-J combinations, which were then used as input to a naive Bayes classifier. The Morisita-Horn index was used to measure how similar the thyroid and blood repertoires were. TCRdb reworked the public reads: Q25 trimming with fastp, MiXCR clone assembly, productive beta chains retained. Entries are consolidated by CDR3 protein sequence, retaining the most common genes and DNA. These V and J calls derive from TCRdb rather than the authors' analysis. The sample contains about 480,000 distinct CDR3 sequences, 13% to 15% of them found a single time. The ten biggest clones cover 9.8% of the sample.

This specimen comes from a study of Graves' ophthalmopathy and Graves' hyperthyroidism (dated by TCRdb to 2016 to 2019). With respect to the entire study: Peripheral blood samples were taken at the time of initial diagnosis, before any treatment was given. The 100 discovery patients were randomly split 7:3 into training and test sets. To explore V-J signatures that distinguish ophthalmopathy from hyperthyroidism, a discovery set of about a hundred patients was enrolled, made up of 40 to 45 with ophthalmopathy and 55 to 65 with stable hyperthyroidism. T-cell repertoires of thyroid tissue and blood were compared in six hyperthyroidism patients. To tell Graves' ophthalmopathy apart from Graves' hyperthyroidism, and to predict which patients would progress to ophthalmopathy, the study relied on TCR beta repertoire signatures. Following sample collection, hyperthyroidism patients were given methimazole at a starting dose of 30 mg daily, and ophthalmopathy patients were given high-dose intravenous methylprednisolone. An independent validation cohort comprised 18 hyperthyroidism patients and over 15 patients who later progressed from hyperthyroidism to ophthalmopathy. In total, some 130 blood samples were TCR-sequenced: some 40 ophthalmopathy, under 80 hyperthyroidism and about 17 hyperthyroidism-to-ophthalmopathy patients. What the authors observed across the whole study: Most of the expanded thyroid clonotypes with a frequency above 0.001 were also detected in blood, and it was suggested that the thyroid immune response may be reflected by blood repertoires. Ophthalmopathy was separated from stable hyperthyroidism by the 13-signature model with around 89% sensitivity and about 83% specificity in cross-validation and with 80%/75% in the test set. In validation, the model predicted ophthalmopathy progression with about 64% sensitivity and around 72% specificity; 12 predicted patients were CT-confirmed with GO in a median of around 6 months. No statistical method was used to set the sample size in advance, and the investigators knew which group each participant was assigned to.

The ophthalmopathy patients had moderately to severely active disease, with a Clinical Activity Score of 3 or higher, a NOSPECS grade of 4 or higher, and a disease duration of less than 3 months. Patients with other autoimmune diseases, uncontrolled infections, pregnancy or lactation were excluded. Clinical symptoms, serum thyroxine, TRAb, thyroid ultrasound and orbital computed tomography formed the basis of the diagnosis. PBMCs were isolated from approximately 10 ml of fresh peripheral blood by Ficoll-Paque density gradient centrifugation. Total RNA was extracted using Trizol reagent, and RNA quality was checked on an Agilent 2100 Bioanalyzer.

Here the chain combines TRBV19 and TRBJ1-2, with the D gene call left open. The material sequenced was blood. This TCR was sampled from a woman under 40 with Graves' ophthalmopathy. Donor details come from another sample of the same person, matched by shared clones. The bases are TGTGCCAGTAGTCTGCGAAGGGAAAGGTCGGATGGCTACACCTTC. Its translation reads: CASSLRRERSDGYTF.